A single sample is the source of the 8 T cell receptor beta chains below, sequenced in a study of blood T cell repertoires in COVID-19. Profiled with immunoSEQ multiplex PCR; TCRdb holds only in-frame clones, not every one. The profile shows about 240,000 clones, roughly 90% of them singletons. The sequenced sample consisted of peripheral blood. The receptor source for this set is a man aged 55 to 70 who had recovered from COVID-19.

V usage is TRBV10-2 and J usage is TRBJ2-5, with TRBD2 identical over 7 bases. Per the germline V gene, CDR1 is WSHSY and CDR2 is SAAADI. The junction had 9 bases not matched to a gene; V was cut back by 7 bases and J by 7 bases. The CDR3 has 13 residues. CDR3 in DNA: TGCGCCAGCAAATGGACTAGGGAGGGGACCCAGTACTTC. Amino acid sequence: CASKWTREGTQYF.

The chain joins TRBV18 to TRBJ1-5; D gene ambiguous. Trimming took off 4 bases at V and 0 bases at J, with 7 bases between the two ends. The CDR3 is 14 amino acids. CDR1 KGHSH and CDR2 LQKENI come from the germline V gene. The chain's CDR3 is CASSLQNSNQPQHF. The CDR3 DNA reads as TGTGCCAGCTCACTTCAGAATAGCAATCAGCCCCAGCATTTT.

The genes are TRBV27 and TRBJ1-6; D uncertain. The germline gives CDR1 MNHEY, CDR2 SMNVEV (reference sequence). This CDR3 region has 13 residues. V lost 4 bases, J lost 10 bases, and 11 bases lay in between. The CDR3: CASSSRPGSPLHF. CDR3 coding DNA: TGTGCCAGCAGTTCTCGACCGGGATCACCCCTCCACTTT.

The chain links TRBV30 to TRBJ2-2, with 8 bases identical to TRBD1. This CDR3 is built from 17 residues. Germline assignment: CDR1 GTSNPN and CDR2 SVGIG (reference sequence). Trimming took 0 bases from V and 6 from J; bases not matched to a gene: 12. CDR3 protein: CAWSVREDRGRSGELFF. Written as DNA, the CDR3 is TGTGCCTGGAGTGTACGAGAAGACAGGGGTCGGTCCGGGGAGCTGTTTTTT.

This chain links TRBV4-2 with TRBJ2-7; no definite D call. Trimming cost V 2 bases and J 4 bases, with 12 bases left between them. The CDR3 is 14 amino acids. Looked up from germline, CDR1 is LGHNA and CDR2 is YNFKEQ. As DNA, the CDR3 is TGTGCCAGCAGCCAAATTGGCGGCCGATACGAGCAGTACTTC. Its protein product is CASSQIGGRYEQYF.

This chain uses TRBV5-1 with TRBJ2-7; 7 nucleotides match TRBD2. The CDR3 is 14 residues long. Germline V gives CDR1 SGHRS, CDR2 YFSETQ. Germline trimming cut 2 bases from V and 2 bases from J; bases unmatched to any gene: 4. CDR3: CASSFRDYPYEQYF. The CDR3 nucleotides are TGCGCCAGCAGCTTTAGGGACTACCCCTACGAGCAGTACTTC.

V gene TRBV10-2 combines with J gene TRBJ2-5, with TRBD2 identical over 9 bases. The CDR3 contains 14 residues. Germline V gives CDR1 WSHSY, CDR2 SAAADI. V shed 7 bases and J 5 bases; nucleotides not matched to a gene: 8. The CDR3 DNA sequence: TGCGCCAGCACCCTAGCGGGGAGGGGTGAGACCCAGTACTTC. Amino acid sequence: CASTLAGRGETQYF.

This clone came up once. The chain couples TRBV4-1 to TRBJ1-1, with a weak D call TRBD1 (5 bases). The V end lost 0 bases, the J end lost 4 bases, and 15 bases lay between the germline ends. The germline V gene encodes CDR1 MGHRA and CDR2 YSYEKL. The CDR3 spans 16 residues. CDR3 amino acids: CASSQEAGKLSTEAFF. CDR3 DNA sequence: TGCGCCAGCAGCCAAGAGGCAGGGAAGCTGAGCACTGAAGCTTTCTTT.